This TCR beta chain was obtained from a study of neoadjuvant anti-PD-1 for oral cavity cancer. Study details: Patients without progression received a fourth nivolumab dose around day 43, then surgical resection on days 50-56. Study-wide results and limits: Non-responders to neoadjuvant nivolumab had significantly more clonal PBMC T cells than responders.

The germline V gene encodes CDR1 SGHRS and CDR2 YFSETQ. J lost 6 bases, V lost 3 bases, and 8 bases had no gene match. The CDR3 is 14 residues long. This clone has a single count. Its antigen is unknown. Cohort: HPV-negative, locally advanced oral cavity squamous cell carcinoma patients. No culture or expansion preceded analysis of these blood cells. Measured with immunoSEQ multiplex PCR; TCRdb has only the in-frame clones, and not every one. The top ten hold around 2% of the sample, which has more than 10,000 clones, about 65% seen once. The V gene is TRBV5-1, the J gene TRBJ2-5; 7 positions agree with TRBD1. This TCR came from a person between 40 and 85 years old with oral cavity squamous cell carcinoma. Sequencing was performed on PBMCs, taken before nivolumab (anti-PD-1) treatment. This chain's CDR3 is CASSSTGSGQTQYF. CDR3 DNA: TGCGCCAGCAGCTCGACAGGGTCTGGTCAGACCCAGTACTTC.